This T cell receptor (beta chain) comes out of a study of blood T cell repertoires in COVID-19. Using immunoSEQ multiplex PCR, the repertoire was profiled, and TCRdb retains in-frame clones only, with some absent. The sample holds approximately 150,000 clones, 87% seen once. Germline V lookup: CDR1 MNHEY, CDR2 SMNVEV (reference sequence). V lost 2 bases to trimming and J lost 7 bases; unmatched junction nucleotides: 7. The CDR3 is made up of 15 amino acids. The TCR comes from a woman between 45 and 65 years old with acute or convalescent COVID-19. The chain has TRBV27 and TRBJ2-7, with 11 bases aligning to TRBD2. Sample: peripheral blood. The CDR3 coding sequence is TGTGCCAGCAGTTTAATGGCTAGCGGGGGGTCTGAGCAGTACTTC. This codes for CASSLMASGGSEQYF.